The clone carrying this T cell receptor beta chain was picked up a small number of times. Its antigen remains unknown. TCRdb independently ran MiXCR on the 5' RACE reads; one entry per CDR3 protein. The data hold a few hundred thousand distinct CDR3 sequences, with roughly 4.8% observed a single time. This CDR3 has 17 residues. CDR1 is LNHDA, CDR2 SQIVND, per germline (reference sequence). After removal of 6 bases from V and 2 bases from J, the junction contained 8 bases not matched to a gene. This entry comes from a study of T cells after yellow fever vaccination. Study-wide results and limits: The CD4 compartment and the CD8 compartment contained a small share of clonotypes in common. Peaking on day 5 versus 15, the secondary response was faster but weaker.

The chain carries TRBV19 and TRBJ1-5; 12 bases map to TRBD1. The clonotype was recovered from a man aged 18 to 35 who received the YFV17D yellow fever vaccine. The sample consisted of CD4+ T cells sorted from PBMCs, taken on the day of the yellow fever booster vaccination. CDR3: CASSRGTGGLGNQPQHF. The CDR3 nucleotides are TGTGCCAGTAGCCGCGGGACAGGGGGCTTGGGCAATCAGCCCCAGCATTTT.